What follows are 26 T cell receptor beta chains derived from one specimen sequenced in a study of blood T cell repertoires in COVID-19. TCRdb keeps only in-frame clones here, not all; method: immunoSEQ multiplex PCR. The sample includes 200,000 to 250,000 clones, approximately 90% of them seen just once. The sample comprised peripheral blood. Every receptor here comes from a man aged 60 to 75 who had recovered from COVID-19.

The chain links TRBV5-3 to TRBJ1-2; 7 bases align to TRBD1. Being an ORF, TRBV5-3 has a function that is uncertain. V shed 3 bases and J 0 bases; nucleotides not matched to a gene: 2. The CDR3 extends over 14 amino acids. The CDR3 reads CARSSGTANYGYTF. CDR3 nucleotides: TGTGCCAGAAGCTCCGGGACAGCTAACTATGGCTACACCTTC.

The chain recombines TRBV5-4 with TRBJ2-2; possibly TRBD2 for D (6 bases). Between the trimmed V and J ends, which lost 4 bases and 6 bases, there was a span of 13 bases. Germline V CDR1 and CDR2: SGHNT, YYREEE (reference sequence). The CDR3 is made up of 14 amino acids. CDR3 sequence: CASSRRLEPGELFF. In DNA, the CDR3 is TGTGCCAGCAGCAGGAGACTAGAGCCCGGGGAGCTGTTTTTT.

The gene calls are TRBV28 and TRBJ2-1, with 7 positions matching TRBD2. The CDR3 is 15 amino acids. CDR1 and CDR2 from the germline V gene are MDHEN and SYDVKM. Trimming cost V 8 bases and J 1 base; bases outside gene matches: 8. The CDR3 sequence is CASGGVAGSYNEQFF. The CDR3 DNA follows: TGTGCCAGCGGGGGGGTGGCAGGTTCCTACAATGAGCAGTTCTTC.

This chain uses TRBV9 with TRBJ1-6; D is unclear. V was shortened by 0 bases and J by 0 bases, with 4 bases between the two germline ends. CDR1 is SGDLS, CDR2 YYNGEE, per germline. The CDR3 has 15 amino acids. The CDR3 DNA follows: TGTGCCAGCAGCGTAGAGAGCTCCTATAATTCACCCCTCCACTTT. Translation: CASSVESSYNSPLHF.

This chain links TRBV5-5 with TRBJ2-1; D possibly corresponds to TRBD2 (6 bases). The germline V gene encodes CDR1 SGHKS and CDR2 YYEKEE (reference sequence). The V gene lost 1 base and the J gene lost 6 bases, with 11 bases spanning the gap. The CDR3 has 14 residues. CDR3 in DNA: TGTGCCAGCAGCTTGCGGGACTCATTCAATGAGCAGTTCTTC. As protein: CASSLRDSFNEQFF.

The J gene is TRBJ2-4, the V gene TRBV7-9; TRBD2 is a possible D gene (5 bases). V was shortened by 4 bases and J by 5 bases, with 15 bases between the two germline ends. The CDR3 sequence is 15 residues long. Germline V gives CDR1 SEHNR, CDR2 FQNEAQ (reference sequence). This chain's CDR3 is CASSSPGTSQNIQYF. The CDR3 nucleotides read TGTGCCAGCAGCTCCCCGGGAACCTCTCAAAACATTCAGTACTTC.

CDR3 residues: CASSMLPGVIYEQYF. In DNA form, the CDR3 reads TGTGCCAGCAGCATGCTTCCGGGAGTCATTTACGAGCAGTACTTC. The chain combines TRBV9 with TRBJ2-7, with D perhaps TRBD2 (6 bases). This CDR3 is 15 amino acids long. The germline gives CDR1 SGDLS, CDR2 YYNGEE. Between the trimmed V and J ends, which lost 4 bases and 4 bases, there was a span of 18 bases.

This clone was counted between two and nine times. The CDR3 protein is CASSFGGSSLEQYF. As DNA, the CDR3 is TGTGCCAGCAGCTTCGGCGGGAGTTCTCTCGAGCAGTACTTC. This chain joins TRBV7-2 and TRBJ2-7; 7 bases line up with TRBD2. The germline CDR1 and CDR2 sequences are SGHTA and FQGNSA. This CDR3 is built from 14 residues. Trimming at V came to 3 bases and at J to 6 bases, leaving 8 bases not matched to a gene.

This clone was found a few times. The chain couples TRBV5-1 to TRBJ2-7, with TRBD2 identical over 7 bases. The CDR3 runs 15 residues. After removal of 4 bases from V and 3 bases from J, the junction contained 10 bases not matched to a gene. Germline CDR1 reads SGHRS; CDR2 reads YFSETQ. The CDR3 nucleotides are TGCGCCAGCAGCACTAATGTCGGGACTAACTACGAGCAGTACTTC. This codes for CASSTNVGTNYEQYF.

Remarks on this clone: Other DNA variants within this sample encode the same CDR3. The V gene is TRBV27, the J gene TRBJ1-2; 7 nucleotides agree with TRBD1. There are 12 residues in the CDR3. The V gene end was trimmed by 3 bases and the J gene end by 7 bases; junction bases not matched to a gene: 2. CDR1 MNHEY and CDR2 SMNVEV come from the germline V gene (reference sequence). DNA of the CDR3: TGTGCCAGCAGTTTTGCAGGGGGTGGCTACACCTTC. Translation: CASSFAGGGYTF.

The V call is TRBV9, the J call TRBJ2-7, with 11 bases lining up with TRBD2. The CDR3 extends over 17 amino acids. The germline gives CDR1 SGDLS, CDR2 YYNGEE. V was clipped by 3 bases and J by 0 bases; unmatched bases: 8. CDR3 amino acids: CASSAGGLAESSYEQYF. The CDR3 DNA sequence: TGTGCCAGCAGCGCAGGGGGACTAGCGGAAAGCTCCTACGAGCAGTACTTC.

This sequence joins TRBV19 and TRBJ1-1, with D tentatively TRBD1 (5 bases). This CDR3 has 14 amino acids. Germline V gene lookup returns CDR1 LNHDA and CDR2 SQIVND (reference sequence). The germline V and J ends were trimmed by 6 bases and 4 bases, with 15 bases remaining between them. CDR3 sequence reads: CASRGPRIGTEAFF. The CDR3 DNA follows: TGTGCCAGTAGGGGGCCACGAATAGGCACTGAAGCTTTCTTT.

This clone was detected once. The V call is TRBV7-2, the J call TRBJ1-3, with D hard to call. V shed 5 bases and J shed 4 bases, with 15 bases lying between them. The CDR3 length is 15 residues. Germline V lookup: CDR1 SGHTA, CDR2 FQGNSA. In DNA form, the CDR3 reads TGTGCCAGCAGCAAGTGGGTTTCAGCGGGAAACACCATATATTTT. Protein: CASSKWVSAGNTIYF. The variable domain in full, with the rest retrieved from reference TRBV7-2 and TRBJ1-3, is GAGVSQSPSNKVTEKGKDVELRCDPISGHTALYWYRQSLGQGLEFLIYFQGNSAPDKSGLPSDRFSAERTGGSVSTLTIQRTQQEDSAVYLCASSKWVSAGNTIYFGEGSWLTVV.

As concerns this clone: The same CDR3 can be traced to other DNA sequences in this sample. The rearrangement links TRBV15 to TRBJ1-3; D is ambiguous. The CDR3 totals 17 residues. V lost 1 base to trimming and J lost 4 bases, with 17 bases between them. Germline CDR1 LNHNV, CDR2 YYDKDF (reference sequence). CDR3: CATSRGRVDRGGNTIYF. DNA of the CDR3: TGTGCCACCAGCAGAGGCCGAGTAGATCGGGGAGGAAACACCATATATTTT.

The chain couples TRBV27 to TRBJ1-2, with TRBD1 identical over 7 bases. V trimming: 8 bases; J trimming: 4 bases; junction bases outside the gene matches: 10. Germline V gene lookup returns CDR1 MNHEY and CDR2 SMNVEV (reference sequence). The CDR3 has 14 amino acids. CDR3 coding DNA: TGTGCCAGCCGAGATACAGGGGTCCCCTATGGCTACACCTTC. Translated: CASRDTGVPYGYTF.

This chain links TRBV24-1 with TRBJ2-5, with 9 bases that match TRBD2. CDR1 and CDR2 from the germline V gene are KGHDR and SFDVKD. The CDR3 consists of 17 residues. The trim removed 4 bases at V and 4 bases at J, leaving 12 bases unmatched. The CDR3, as DNA: TGTGCCACCAGTGAAATATCAGCGGGAGGCCTGGGAGAGACCCAGTACTTC. It encodes CATSEISAGGLGETQYF.

The J gene is TRBJ2-1, the V gene TRBV5-1; TRBD2 matches 14 bases. The V gene end was trimmed by 5 bases and the J gene end by 3 bases; junction bases not matched to a gene: 7. The CDR3 has 17 amino acids. Germline CDR1 is SGHRS and CDR2 is YFSETQ. CDR3 DNA sequence: TGCGCCAGCAGTCGGGGACTAGCGGGAGATAGCTACAATGAGCAGTTCTTC. Encoded protein: CASSRGLAGDSYNEQFF.

This chain links TRBV30 with TRBJ1-1; no clear D. Between the trimmed V and J ends, which lost 4 bases and 2 bases, there was a span of 11 bases. CDR1 GTSNPN and CDR2 SVGIG come from the germline V gene (reference sequence). The CDR3 runs to 13 residues. The CDR3 nucleotides read TGTGCCTGGACCTCTGTAGTAAACACTGAAGCTTTCTTT. As protein: CAWTSVVNTEAFF.

The J gene is TRBJ1-1, the V gene TRBV6-2 or TRBV6-3; 8 bases match TRBD1. Germline V CDR1 and CDR2: MNHEY, SVGEGT. This CDR3 contains 15 residues. V was clipped by 5 bases and J by 4 bases; unmatched bases: 9. CDR3 DNA sequence: TGTGCCAGCAGTAAACGGACAGGGTTGGGCACTGAAGCTTTCTTT. It is translated as CASSKRTGLGTEAFF.

The J gene is TRBJ2-7, the V gene TRBV11-2; 8 nucleotides line up with TRBD1. The CDR3 contains 14 residues. Germline-derived CDR1 and CDR2 are SGHAT and FQNNGV. Trimming removed 1 base from V and 4 bases from J; junction bases left unmatched: 3. CDR3 DNA sequence: TGTGCCAGCAGCTTAGGGACAGGGAGTTACGAGCAGTACTTC. Translation: CASSLGTGSYEQYF.

The CDR3 nucleotides read TGTGCCTGGAGGGGACAGGGGAGCAGGTACGAGCAGTACTTC. This sequence encodes CAWRGQGSRYEQYF. V gene TRBV30 combines with J gene TRBJ2-7; 10 bases line up with TRBD1. The CDR3 extends over 14 amino acids. V gave up 3 bases and J gave up 4 bases; unmatched junction bases: 6. The V gene's germline CDR1 is GTSNPN and CDR2 SVGIG (reference sequence).

The rearrangement links TRBV19 to TRBJ1-2; D might be TRBD1 (6 bases). The germline CDR1 and CDR2 sequences are LNHDA and SQIVND (reference sequence). This CDR3 has 14 residues. Between the trimmed V and J ends, which lost 5 bases and 7 bases, there was a span of 17 bases. CDR3 nucleotides: TGTGCCAGTAGTCCCAGGACAGTGAGTCGTGGCTACACCTTC. As protein: CASSPRTVSRGYTF.

The rearrangement links TRBV30 to TRBJ1-5; TRBD1 matches 7 bases. The CDR3 sequence is 14 residues long. Germline V CDR1 and CDR2: GTSNPN, SVGIG (reference sequence). The J segment lost 6 bases and the V segment lost 4 bases, leaving 9 bases of the junction unmatched. CDR3 in amino acids: CAWTARAGGQPQHF. The CDR3 bases are TGTGCCTGGACTGCCCGGGCAGGGGGTCAGCCCCAGCATTTT.

The chain is built from TRBV6-4 and TRBJ2-1, with a weak D call TRBD1 (6 bases). CDR1 and CDR2 from the germline V gene are MRHNA and SNTAGT. Deletions cut 6 bases from V and 7 bases from J, with 22 bases between. The CDR3 is 16 residues long. CDR3 residues: CASSERSGQRTNEQFF. The CDR3 DNA reads as TGTGCCAGCAGCGAAAGGAGCGGACAGCGTACAAATGAGCAGTTCTTC.

This clone was found once. The V gene is TRBV19, the J gene TRBJ1-5; 10 bases line up with TRBD1. The CDR3 totals 17 residues. The ends lost 3 bases at V and 1 base at J; junction bases unmatched: 6. The germline V gene has CDR1 LNHDA and CDR2 SQIVND (reference sequence). For the CDR3, the DNA is TGTGCCAGTAGTATGTGGGGACAGGGGATGAGCAATCAGCCCCAGCATTTT. Translated, it gives CASSMWGQGMSNQPQHF.

The V call is TRBV28, the J call TRBJ1-2; perhaps TRBD1 as D (6 bases). V lost 6 bases and J 6 bases, leaving 14 bases between the germline ends. This CDR3 has 13 residues. The germline CDR1 and CDR2 sequences are MDHEN and SYDVKM. CDR3 in DNA: TGTGCCAGCAGACCCACAGGGCTTAATGGCTACACCTTC. It encodes CASRPTGLNGYTF.